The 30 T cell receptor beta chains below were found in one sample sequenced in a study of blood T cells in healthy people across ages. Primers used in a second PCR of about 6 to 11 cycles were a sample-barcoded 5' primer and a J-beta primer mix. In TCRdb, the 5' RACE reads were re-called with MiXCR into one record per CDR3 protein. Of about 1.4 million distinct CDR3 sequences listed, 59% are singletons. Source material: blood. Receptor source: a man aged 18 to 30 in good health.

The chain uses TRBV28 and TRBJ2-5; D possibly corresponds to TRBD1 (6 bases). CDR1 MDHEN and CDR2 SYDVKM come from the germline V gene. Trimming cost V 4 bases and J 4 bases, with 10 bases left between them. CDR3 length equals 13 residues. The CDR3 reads CASSSGDLETQYF. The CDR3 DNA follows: TGTGCCAGCAGTTCAGGGGACCTAGAGACCCAGTACTTC. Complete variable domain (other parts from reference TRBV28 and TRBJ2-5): DVKVTQSSRYLVKRTGEKVFLECVQDMDHENMFWYRQDPGLGLRLIYFSYDVKMKEKGDIPEGYSVSREKKERFSLILESASTNQTSMYLCASSSGDLETQYFGPGTRLLVL.

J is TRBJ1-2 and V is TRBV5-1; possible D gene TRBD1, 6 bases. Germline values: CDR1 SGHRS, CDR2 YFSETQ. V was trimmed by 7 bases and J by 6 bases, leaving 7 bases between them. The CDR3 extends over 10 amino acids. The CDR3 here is CASGQNGYTF. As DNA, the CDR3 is TGCGCCAGCGGACAGAATGGCTACACCTTC. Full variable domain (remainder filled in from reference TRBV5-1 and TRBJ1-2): KAGVTQTPRYLIKTRGQQVTLSCSPISGHRSVSWYQQTPGQGLQFLFEYFSETQRNKGNFPGRFSGRQFSNSRSEMNVSTLELGDSALYLCASGQNGYTFGSGTRLTVV.

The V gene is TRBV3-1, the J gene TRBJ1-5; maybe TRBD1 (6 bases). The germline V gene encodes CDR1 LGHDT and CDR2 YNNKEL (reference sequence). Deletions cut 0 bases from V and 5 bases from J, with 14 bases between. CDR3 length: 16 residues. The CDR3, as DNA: TGTGCCAGCAGCCAAGAGCACAGGGAAGGAGATCAGCCCCAGCATTTT. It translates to CASSQEHREGDQPQHF.

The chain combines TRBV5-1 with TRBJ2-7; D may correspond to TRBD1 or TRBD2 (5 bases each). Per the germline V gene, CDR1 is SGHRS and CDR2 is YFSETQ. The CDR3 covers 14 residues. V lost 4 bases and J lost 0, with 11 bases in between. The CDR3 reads CASSAGTDSYEQYF. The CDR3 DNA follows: TGCGCCAGCAGCGCCGGGACGGACTCCTACGAGCAGTACTTC.

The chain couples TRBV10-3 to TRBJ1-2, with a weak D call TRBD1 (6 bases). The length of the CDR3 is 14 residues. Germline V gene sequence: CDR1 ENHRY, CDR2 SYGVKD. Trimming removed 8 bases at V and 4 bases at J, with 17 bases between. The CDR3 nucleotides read TGTGCCATCCGACCCCTCGACAGGCGCTATGGCTACACCTTC. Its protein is CAIRPLDRRYGYTF.

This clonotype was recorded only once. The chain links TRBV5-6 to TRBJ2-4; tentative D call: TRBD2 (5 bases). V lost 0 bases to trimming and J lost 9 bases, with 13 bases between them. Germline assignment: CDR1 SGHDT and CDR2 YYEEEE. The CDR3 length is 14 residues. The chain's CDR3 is CASSLDSIEGIQYF. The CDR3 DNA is TGTGCCAGCAGCTTGGACTCAATAGAGGGCATTCAGTACTTC.

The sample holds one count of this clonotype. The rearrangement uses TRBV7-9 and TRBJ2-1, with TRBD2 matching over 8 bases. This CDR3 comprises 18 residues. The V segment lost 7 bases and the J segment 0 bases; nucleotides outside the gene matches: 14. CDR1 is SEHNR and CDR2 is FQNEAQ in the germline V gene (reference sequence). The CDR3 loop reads CASNPGGISGASYNEQFF. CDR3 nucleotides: TGTGCCAGCAATCCTGGAGGTATTAGCGGGGCCTCCTACAATGAGCAGTTCTTC.

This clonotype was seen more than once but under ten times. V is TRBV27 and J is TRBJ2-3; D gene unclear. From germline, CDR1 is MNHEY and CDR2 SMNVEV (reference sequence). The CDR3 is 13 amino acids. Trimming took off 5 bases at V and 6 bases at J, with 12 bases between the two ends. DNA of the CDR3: TGTGCCAGCAGTCCCCCTCCGGCTGATACGCAGTATTTT. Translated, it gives CASSPPPADTQYF.

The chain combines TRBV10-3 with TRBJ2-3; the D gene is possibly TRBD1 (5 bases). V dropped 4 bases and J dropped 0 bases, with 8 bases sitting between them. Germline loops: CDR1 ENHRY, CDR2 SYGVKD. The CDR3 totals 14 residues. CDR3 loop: CAISGTTSTDTQYF. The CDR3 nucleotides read TGTGCCATCAGTGGGACAACTAGCACAGATACGCAGTATTTT.

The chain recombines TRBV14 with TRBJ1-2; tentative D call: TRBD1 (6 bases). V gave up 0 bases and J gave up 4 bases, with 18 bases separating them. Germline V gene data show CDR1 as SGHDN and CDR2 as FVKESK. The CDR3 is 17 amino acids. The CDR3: CASSQELPGATTYGYTF. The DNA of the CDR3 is TGTGCCAGCAGCCAAGAACTGCCAGGGGCTACCACCTATGGCTACACCTTC.

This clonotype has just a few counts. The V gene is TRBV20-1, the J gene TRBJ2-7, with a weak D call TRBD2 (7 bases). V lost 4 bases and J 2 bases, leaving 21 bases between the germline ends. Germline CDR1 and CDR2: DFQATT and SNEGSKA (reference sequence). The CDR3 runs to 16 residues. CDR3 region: CSATGARAGSAYEQYF. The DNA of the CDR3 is TGCAGTGCTACAGGGGCCAGAGCGGGGTCGGCCTACGAGCAGTACTTC.

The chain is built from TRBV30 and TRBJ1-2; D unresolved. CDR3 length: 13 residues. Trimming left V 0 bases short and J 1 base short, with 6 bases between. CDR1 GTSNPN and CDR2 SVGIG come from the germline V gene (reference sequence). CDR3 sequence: CAWSVPVNYGYTF. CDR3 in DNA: TGTGCCTGGAGTGTCCCCGTTAACTATGGCTACACCTTC.

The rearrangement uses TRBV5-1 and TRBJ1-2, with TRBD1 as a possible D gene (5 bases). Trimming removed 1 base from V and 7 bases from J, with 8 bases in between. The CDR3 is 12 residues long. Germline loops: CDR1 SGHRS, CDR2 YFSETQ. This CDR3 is CASSLFGGGYTF. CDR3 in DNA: TGCGCCAGCAGCTTGTTTGGGGGTGGCTACACCTTC.

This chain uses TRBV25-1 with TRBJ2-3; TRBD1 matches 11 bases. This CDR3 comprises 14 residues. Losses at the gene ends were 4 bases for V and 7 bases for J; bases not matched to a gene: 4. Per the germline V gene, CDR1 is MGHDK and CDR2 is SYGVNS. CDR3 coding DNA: TGTGCCAGCAGTGGGGGACAGGGGGGCTATACGCAGTATTTT. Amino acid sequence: CASSGGQGGYTQYF.

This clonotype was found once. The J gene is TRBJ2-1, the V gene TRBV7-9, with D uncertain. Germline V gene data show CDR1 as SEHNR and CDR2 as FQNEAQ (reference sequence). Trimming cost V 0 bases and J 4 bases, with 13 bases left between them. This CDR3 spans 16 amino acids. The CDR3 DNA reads TGTGCCAGCAGCTTAGCGGAAGGGCAGCAATACAATGAGCAGTTCTTC. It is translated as CASSLAEGQQYNEQFF.

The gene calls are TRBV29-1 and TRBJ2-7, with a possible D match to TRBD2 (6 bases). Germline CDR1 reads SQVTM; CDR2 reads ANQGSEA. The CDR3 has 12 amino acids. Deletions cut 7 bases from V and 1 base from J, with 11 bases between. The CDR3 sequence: CSGRADSYEQYF. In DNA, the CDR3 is TGCAGCGGGAGGGCGGATTCCTACGAGCAGTACTTC.

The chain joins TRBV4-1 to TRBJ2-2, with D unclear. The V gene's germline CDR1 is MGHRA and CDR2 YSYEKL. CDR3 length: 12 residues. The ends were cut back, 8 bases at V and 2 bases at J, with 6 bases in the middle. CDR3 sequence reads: CASGFNTGELFF. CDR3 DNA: TGCGCCAGCGGATTTAACACCGGGGAGCTGTTTTTT.

The CDR3 sequence: CASSRVIPPNEQFF. In nucleotides, the CDR3 is TGTGCCAGCAGTAGAGTGATCCCGCCCAATGAGCAGTTCTTC. J is TRBJ2-1 and V is TRBV6-2 or TRBV6-3, with D uncertain. From germline, CDR1 is MNHEY and CDR2 SVGEGT. The CDR3 runs 14 residues. V was trimmed by 5 bases and J by 6 bases, leaving 14 bases between them.

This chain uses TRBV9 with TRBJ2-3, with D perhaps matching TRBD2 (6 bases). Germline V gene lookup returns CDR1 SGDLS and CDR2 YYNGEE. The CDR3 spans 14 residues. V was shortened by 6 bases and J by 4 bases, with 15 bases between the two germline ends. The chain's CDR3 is CASMAPAGPDTQYF. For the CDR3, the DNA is TGTGCCAGCATGGCCCCCGCGGGGCCAGATACGCAGTATTTT.

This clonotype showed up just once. In nucleotides, the CDR3 is TGTGCCACCAGCTCCCGGACTAGCAGCTACAATGAGCAGTTCTTC. This gives the protein CATSSRTSSYNEQFF. The chain carries TRBV15 and TRBJ2-1; 8 bases agree with TRBD2. Trimming removed 5 bases from V and 3 bases from J; junction bases left unmatched: 6. CDR3 length: 15 residues. Germline V gene sequence: CDR1 LNHNV, CDR2 YYDKDF (reference sequence).

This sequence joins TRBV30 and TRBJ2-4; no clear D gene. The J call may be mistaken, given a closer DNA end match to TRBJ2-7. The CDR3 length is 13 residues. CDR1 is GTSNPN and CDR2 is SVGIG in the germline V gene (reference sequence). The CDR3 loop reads CAWSVTSLDEQYF. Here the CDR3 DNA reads TGTGCCTGGAGTGTAACATCCCTAGACGAGCAGTACTTC.

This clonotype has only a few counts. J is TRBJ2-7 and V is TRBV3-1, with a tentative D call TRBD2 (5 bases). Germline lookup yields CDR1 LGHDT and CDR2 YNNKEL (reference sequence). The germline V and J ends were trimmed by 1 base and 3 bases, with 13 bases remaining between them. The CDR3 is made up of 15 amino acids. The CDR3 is CASSQGAGNFYEQYF. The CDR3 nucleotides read TGTGCCAGCAGCCAAGGGGCGGGTAACTTCTACGAGCAGTACTTC.

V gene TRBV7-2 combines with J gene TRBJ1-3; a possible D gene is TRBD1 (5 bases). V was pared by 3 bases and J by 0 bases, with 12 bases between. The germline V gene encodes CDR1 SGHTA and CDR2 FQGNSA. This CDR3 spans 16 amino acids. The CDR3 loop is CASSFPGDNSGNTIYF. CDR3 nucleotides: TGTGCCAGCAGCTTCCCGGGGGATAACTCTGGAAACACCATATATTTT.

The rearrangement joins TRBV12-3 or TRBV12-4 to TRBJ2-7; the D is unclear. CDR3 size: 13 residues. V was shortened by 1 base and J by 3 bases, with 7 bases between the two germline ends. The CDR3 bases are TGTGCCAGCAGTTTAGTGGGCCGCTACGAGCAGTACTTC. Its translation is CASSLVGRYEQYF.

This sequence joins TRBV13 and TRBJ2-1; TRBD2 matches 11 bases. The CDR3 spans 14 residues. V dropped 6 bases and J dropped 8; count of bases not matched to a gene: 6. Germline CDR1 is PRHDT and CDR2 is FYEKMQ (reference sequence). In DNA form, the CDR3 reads TGTGCCAGCAGGACGACTAGCGGGGTAGATGAGCAGTTCTTC. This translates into CASRTTSGVDEQFF.

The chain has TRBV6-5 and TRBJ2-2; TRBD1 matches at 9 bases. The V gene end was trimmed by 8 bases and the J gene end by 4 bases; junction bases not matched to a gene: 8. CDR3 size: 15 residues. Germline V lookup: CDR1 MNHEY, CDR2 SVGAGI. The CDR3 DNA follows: TGTGCCAGCTTTTCAGGACAGGGGTTCACCGGGGAGCTGTTTTTT. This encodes CASFSGQGFTGELFF.

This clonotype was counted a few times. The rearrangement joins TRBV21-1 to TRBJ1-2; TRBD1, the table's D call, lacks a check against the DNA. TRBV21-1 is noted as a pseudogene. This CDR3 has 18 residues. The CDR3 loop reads CASSKVSFRGQDPYGYTF. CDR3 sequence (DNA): TGTGCCAGCAGCAAAGTGTCTTTCAGGGGACAGGACCCCTATGGCTACACCTTC.

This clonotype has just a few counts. CDR3 protein: CASSLAGTRDTQYF. CDR3 DNA: TGTGCCAGCAGTTTAGCGGGAACCCGGGATACGCAGTATTTT. This chain links TRBV12-3 or TRBV12-4 with TRBJ2-3; D gene ambiguous. The CDR3 loop spans 14 amino acids. Trimming removed 0 bases at V and 6 bases at J, with 10 bases between.

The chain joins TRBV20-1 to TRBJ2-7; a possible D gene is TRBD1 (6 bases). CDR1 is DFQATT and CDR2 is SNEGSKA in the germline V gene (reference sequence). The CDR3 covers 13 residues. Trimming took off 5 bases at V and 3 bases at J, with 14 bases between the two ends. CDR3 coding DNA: TGCAGTGCTGTTCGGACAGACGGCTACGAGCAGTACTTC. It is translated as CSAVRTDGYEQYF.

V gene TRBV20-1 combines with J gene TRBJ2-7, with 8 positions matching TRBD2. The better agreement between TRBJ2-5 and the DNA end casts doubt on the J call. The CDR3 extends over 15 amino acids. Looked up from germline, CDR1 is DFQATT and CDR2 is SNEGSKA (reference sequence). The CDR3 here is CSARAPSGHGETQYF. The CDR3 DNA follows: TGCAGTGCTAGAGCCCCTAGCGGGCACGGGGAGACCCAGTACTTC.